The entry that follows covers one T cell receptor (beta chain) sequence. The antigen remains unidentified. The protocol was immunoSEQ multiplex PCR, while the TCRdb copy is restricted to in-frame clones and leaves out a portion. The data contain approximately 47,000 clones, approximately 65% of them singletons. PBMCs that had been cryopreserved were the source of about 2 micrograms of genomic DNA for TCR beta libraries. This sample was taken from a study of cytotoxic CD8 clonotypes in ibrutinib-treated CLL. The J segment lost 3 bases and the V segment lost 8 bases, leaving 2 bases of the junction unmatched. Germline V gene sequence: CDR1 MNHEY, CDR2 SVGAGI. The CDR3 consists of 12 residues. Notes on the study in general: Public clonotypes were rare and shrank or held steady on treatment. Baseline clonality, higher than in age-matched healthy donors, tracked circulating CD8+ T-cell counts.

The genes are TRBV6-5 and TRBJ2-7; 9 bases align to TRBD1. The specimen was PBMCs, collected after 24 months of ibrutinib treatment. This receptor was identified in a human donor with chronic lymphocytic leukemia. The CDR3 nucleotides are TGTGCCAGCCAGGACAGGGGCTACGAGCAGTACTTC. Its translation: CASQDRGYEQYF.